Below are 25 T cell receptor beta chains sequenced from a single sample in a study of cytomegalovirus exposure and HLA in healthy donors (dated by TCRdb to the late 2010s). The library was generated by the immunoSEQ multiplex PCR assay. The multiplex PCR relied on a mix of 60 forward primers for TCR Vbeta segments and 13 reverse primers for TCR Jbeta segments. In its TCRdb copy, this immuneACCESS table keeps in-frame sequences only and misses some clones. Where compared with another copy, unresolved V genes explain less than half of these, and the others have no known cause. For this sample the table gives 70,000 to 95,000 clones, of which around 79% were detected only once. The top ten hold roughly 1.5% of the sample. The sequencing sample was made of PBMCs. The source of these receptors is a man aged 35 to 55 in good health and CMV-seronegative.

This chain connects TRBV18 to TRBJ2-7; TRBD1 matches at 7 bases. The V and J ends lost 2 bases and 3 bases, in that order; junction bases with no gene match: 10. Germline V CDR1 and CDR2: KGHSH, LQKENI. The CDR3 runs 16 residues. The CDR3 spells CASSPGTGAVFYEQYF. CDR3 in DNA: TGTGCCAGCTCACCAGGCACAGGGGCCGTATTCTACGAGCAGTACTTC.

This clone occurred once. This chain joins TRBV5-1 and TRBJ2-7, with TRBD2 matching over 7 bases. The ends lost 3 bases at V and 5 bases at J; junction bases unmatched: 11. The germline CDR1 and CDR2 sequences are SGHRS and YFSETQ. This CDR3 region has 15 residues. The CDR3 sequence: CASSSQGGRAHEQYF. DNA for the CDR3: TGCGCCAGCAGCTCCCAGGGTGGGAGGGCCCACGAGCAGTACTTC.

The chain has TRBV10-3 and TRBJ2-1, with TRBD2 matching 16 bases. The ends lost 6 bases at V and 6 bases at J; junction bases unmatched: 2. The CDR3 consists of 15 residues. The germline CDR1 and CDR2 sequences are ENHRY and SYGVKD. In DNA form, the CDR3 reads TGTGCCATCAGCGGGACTAGCGGGAGGGTCAATGAGCAGTTCTTC. Translated, it gives CAISGTSGRVNEQFF.

In its sample, this clone was seen once. This sequence joins TRBV30 and TRBJ2-7; 9 bases are a match to TRBD1. The CDR3 length is 13 residues. The V segment lost 5 bases and the J segment 3 bases; nucleotides outside the gene matches: 5. Germline V lookup: CDR1 GTSNPN, CDR2 SVGIG (reference sequence). This CDR3 reads CAWSTGGFYEQYF. The CDR3 coding sequence is TGTGCCTGGTCGACAGGGGGGTTCTACGAGCAGTACTTC.

V and J are TRBV19 and TRBJ2-7; 9 bases are shared with TRBD1. Germline CDR1 and CDR2: LNHDA and SQIVND (reference sequence). Trimming at V came to 6 bases and at J to 9 bases, leaving 6 bases not matched to a gene. The CDR3 extends over 12 amino acids. CDR3 amino acids: CASRGQGVVQYF. The CDR3 coding sequence is TGTGCCAGTAGGGGACAGGGTGTCGTGCAGTACTTC.

The rearrangement uses TRBV5-6 and TRBJ2-2; 8 positions agree with TRBD2. Germline V gene data show CDR1 as SGHDT and CDR2 as YYEEEE. The CDR3 runs 16 residues. The J segment lost 1 base and the V segment lost 4 bases, leaving 6 bases of the junction unmatched. CDR3 amino acids: CASSLRLAGNTGELFF. CDR3 bases: TGTGCCAGCAGCCTCCGCCTAGCGGGGAACACCGGGGAGCTGTTTTTT.

The chain couples TRBV12-1 to TRBJ2-1; the D call of TRBD2 is as the table states it, not checked on the DNA. TRBV12-1 is shown as a pseudogene. CDR3 size: 17 residues. The DNA for the CDR3 is TGTGCCAGCAGCTCCCCCAGTGGCGGGAGGGCCAACGGTGAGCAGTTCTTC. Translated, it gives CASSSPSGGRANGEQFF.

This chain joins TRBV2 and TRBJ1-4, with D perhaps TRBD1 (5 bases). V dropped 3 bases and J dropped 5 bases, with 10 bases sitting between them. The CDR3 length is 14 residues. From germline, CDR1 is SNHLY and CDR2 FYNNEI. The CDR3 sequence is CASSDGRGNEKLFF. DNA of the CDR3: TGTGCCAGCAGTGACGGTCGGGGGAATGAAAAACTGTTTTTT.

This chain joins TRBV6-5 and TRBJ2-1; the match to TRBD1 covers 7 bases. CDR1 and CDR2 from the germline V gene are MNHEY and SVGAGI. Germline trimming cut 0 bases from V and 8 bases from J; bases unmatched to any gene: 4. CDR3 length equals 14 residues. CDR3 DNA sequence: TGTGCCAGCAGTTACTCGAAGGGGGCCCATGAGCAGTTCTTC. Translated, it gives CASSYSKGAHEQFF.

This clone was found a few times. This sequence joins TRBV10-3 and TRBJ2-2; TRBD2 agrees at 8 bases. This CDR3 is built from 14 residues. V dropped 9 bases and J dropped 0; count of bases not matched to a gene: 3. The germline V gene has CDR1 ENHRY and CDR2 SYGVKD. The CDR3 bases are TGTGCCATAGCAGCGGGAGCGAACACCGGGGAGCTGTTTTTT. This codes for CAIAAGANTGELFF.

The sample holds one count of this clone. The chain recombines TRBV4-2 with TRBJ2-4; 8 bases match TRBD2. With 1 base clipped from V and 0 bases from J, the junction kept 5 bases outside the gene matches. The CDR3 contains 17 residues. CDR1 and CDR2 from the germline V gene are LGHNA and YNFKEQ. CDR3 protein: CASSQVWLAGAKNIQYF. The CDR3 nucleotides read TGTGCCAGCAGCCAAGTCTGGCTAGCGGGAGCCAAAAACATTCAGTACTTC.

The chain combines TRBV10-1 with TRBJ1-6, with 7 bases aligning to TRBD1. Trimming at V came to 3 bases and at J to 7 bases, leaving 3 bases not matched to a gene. This CDR3 contains 14 residues. Germline CDR1 reads WNHNN; CDR2 reads SYGVQD (reference sequence). Written as DNA, the CDR3 is TGCGCCAGCAGTGATGGGACAGCCAATTCACCCCTCCACTTT. This encodes CASSDGTANSPLHF.

DNA for the CDR3: TGTGCCAGCAGTGAATTAAGTGGGAGGGGATATGAGCAGTTCTTC. This gives the protein CASSELSGRGYEQFF. The chain links TRBV6-1 to TRBJ2-1; TRBD2 agrees at 7 bases. The CDR3 is 15 residues long. With V trimmed by 2 bases and J by 8 bases, 9 bases remained unmatched. Germline V gene sequence: CDR1 MNHNS, CDR2 SASEGT.

This chain links TRBV28 with TRBJ2-1; the match to TRBD2 covers 12 bases. Trimming at V came to 5 bases and at J to 5 bases, leaving 4 bases not matched to a gene. Germline V gene data show CDR1 as MDHEN and CDR2 as SYDVKM. This CDR3 spans 15 amino acids. In nucleotides, the CDR3 is TGTGCCAGCAGTCTGAGACTAGCGGGAGACAATGAGCAGTTCTTC. The encoded protein is CASSLRLAGDNEQFF.

CDR3 nucleotide sequence: TGTGCCAGTAGTATGGGGGCAAGGGGCAACAGGTTCACAGATACGCAGTATTTT. This translates into CASSMGARGNRFTDTQYF. The chain uses TRBV19 and TRBJ2-3; tentatively, D is TRBD1 (6 bases). This CDR3 is built from 18 residues. V lost 3 bases and J 2 bases, leaving 21 bases between the germline ends. Germline CDR1 is LNHDA and CDR2 is SQIVND (reference sequence).

The chain combines TRBV5-1 with TRBJ1-2; weak D call: TRBD1 (5 bases). With 6 bases removed from V and 2 bases from J, the gap between germline ends came to 11 bases. CDR1 and CDR2 (germline): SGHRS, YFSETQ. This CDR3 contains 13 residues. Here the CDR3 reads CASTLGRNYGYTF. In DNA form, the CDR3 reads TGCGCCAGCACTTTGGGGCGGAACTATGGCTACACCTTC.

The gene calls are TRBV6-1 and TRBJ2-7, with D possibly matching TRBD2 (5 bases). This CDR3 comprises 14 residues. From germline, CDR1 is MNHNS and CDR2 SASEGT. Trimming stripped 3 bases from V and 0 bases from J, with 9 bases between. DNA of the CDR3: TGTGCCAGCAGTGAGAGTGCGGGCTCCTACGAGCAGTACTTC. The encoded protein is CASSESAGSYEQYF.

V and J are TRBV6-1 and TRBJ2-5, with D uncertain. Germline V CDR1 and CDR2: MNHNS, SASEGT. V lost 2 bases, J lost 0 bases, and 4 bases lay in between. This CDR3 is 13 amino acids long. DNA for the CDR3: TGTGCCAGCAGTGAACAGAACCAAGAGACCCAGTACTTC. It specifies CASSEQNQETQYF.

The V gene is TRBV27, the J gene TRBJ1-5; maybe TRBD1 (6 bases). The CDR3 has 14 amino acids. CDR1 is MNHEY, CDR2 SMNVEV, per germline (reference sequence). V was cut by 8 bases and J by 2 bases, with 13 bases left in between. The DNA for the CDR3 is TGTGCCAGCGGGTACCGACAGGGCAATCAGCCCCAGCATTTT. As protein: CASGYRQGNQPQHF.

The chain couples TRBV5-3 to TRBJ2-7, with 8 bases matching TRBD1. TRBV5-3 is an open reading frame whose function is uncertain. The CDR3 contains 15 residues. V lost 9 bases, J lost 3 bases, and 14 bases stayed unmatched. This CDR3 is CANSDREVSGYEQYF. The CDR3 region has the DNA TGTGCCAACTCGGACAGGGAGGTGTCTGGCTACGAGCAGTACTTC.

The rearrangement joins TRBV15 to TRBJ2-7; tentative D call: TRBD1 (6 bases). Germline V CDR1 and CDR2: LNHNV, YYDKDF (reference sequence). CDR3 length equals 14 residues. V shed 5 bases and J shed 4 bases, with 15 bases lying between them. The CDR3 region is CATSPRTATYEQYF. CDR3 coding DNA: TGTGCCACCAGCCCCCGGACAGCGACGTACGAGCAGTACTTC.

The chain uses TRBV9 and TRBJ2-2; 10 positions agree with TRBD2. Per the germline V gene, CDR1 is SGDLS and CDR2 is YYNGEE. J gave up 7 bases and V 6 bases, and 9 bases lay outside the gene matches. This CDR3 contains 15 residues. In DNA, the CDR3 is TGTGCCAGCACCCGCAGCGGGAGGGCCGACGGGGAGCTGTTTTTT. Encoded protein: CASTRSGRADGELFF.

The CDR3 sequence: CASSYRGDGYTF. The CDR3 DNA is TGTGCCAGCAGCTACAGGGGGGATGGCTACACCTTC. V is TRBV2 and J is TRBJ1-2; TRBD1 agrees at 8 bases. The V gene end was trimmed by 6 bases and the J gene end by 6 bases; junction bases not matched to a gene: 3. The CDR3 contains 12 residues. The germline CDR1 and CDR2 sequences are SNHLY and FYNNEI.

The chain is built from TRBV19 and TRBJ2-2; the match to TRBD1 covers 12 bases. V dropped 6 bases and J dropped 2; count of bases not matched to a gene: 10. CDR3 length: 18 amino acids. The germline V gene has CDR1 LNHDA and CDR2 SQIVND (reference sequence). The CDR3 here is CASRRDRGPNSNTGELFF. In DNA form, the CDR3 reads TGTGCCAGTAGACGGGACAGGGGGCCAAATTCTAACACCGGGGAGCTGTTTTTT.

V and J are TRBV4-2 and TRBJ2-7, with D possibly TRBD2 on 6 matching bases. V was shortened by 0 bases and J by 5 bases, with 20 bases between the two germline ends. Germline V lookup: CDR1 LGHNA, CDR2 YNFKEQ. This CDR3 has 17 residues. CDR3 sequence (DNA): TGTGCCAGCAGCCAAGATTGGAGTCGAGCGGGTAGGAACGAGCAGTACTTC. Residues: CASSQDWSRAGRNEQYF.